This TCR beta chain is from a study of CD8+ T cells in alopecia areata. The study's findings and limits: The study found higher clonality in lesional than normal scalp, especially in alopecia totalis/universalis. Normal skin's resident alphabeta T cells are also sequenced in scalp samples.

This CDR3 spans 16 amino acids. Germline assignment: CDR1 GTSNPN and CDR2 SVGIG (reference sequence). Germline trimming cut 3 bases from V and 0 bases from J; bases unmatched to any gene: 10. Separation by sorting yielded CD4+ and CD8+ T cells from PBMCs. As the sequencing template, cDNA was produced by extracting RNA and reverse transcribing it. TCRdb keeps only in-frame clones here, not all; method: immunoSEQ multiplex PCR. In the table there are approximately 150,000 clones, 50% to 60% of which are singletons. To note about this clone: No antigen is known for it.

The sequenced material came from CD4+ T cells sorted from blood. This sequence joins TRBV30 and TRBJ1-2; 7 positions match TRBD1. The TCR comes from a human donor in good health. The CDR3 DNA reads TGTGCCTGGAGCCGAGAGGGACAGCGGGCTAACTATGGCTACACCTTC. As protein: CAWSREGQRANYGYTF.